The 11 T cell receptor beta chains reported below all come from one sample, sequenced in a study of Ad26.COV2.S vaccination and SARS-CoV-2 variants. As to treatment: roughly 20 received Ad26.COV2.S at low or high dose, single or two shots; about five received placebo; per-sample allocation not given. Sampling was done on day 63 after the first vaccine or placebo injection. Libraries were prepared by immunoSEQ multiplex PCR; TCRdb keeps only in-frame clonotypes and omits some of them. Of over 400,000 clones listed, about 92% are singletons. The specimen comprised peripheral blood, sampled in a trial of Ad26.COV2.S vaccine versus placebo. The receptor set was obtained from a person aged 18-65 years who received the Ad26.COV2.S COVID-19 vaccine or a placebo.

The chain recombines TRBV29-1 with TRBJ1-1, with D unresolved. V lost 6 bases and J 4 bases, leaving 9 bases between the germline ends. This CDR3 comprises 11 residues. CDR1 and CDR2 (germline): SQVTM, ANQGSEA. CDR3 DNA: TGCAGCGTCGCCGCGGGCACTGAAGCTTTCTTT. As protein: CSVAAGTEAFF.

The chain is built from TRBV4-2 and TRBJ2-1, with TRBD2 matching over 11 bases. After removal of 1 base from V and 8 bases from J, the junction contained 7 bases not matched to a gene. The germline V gene encodes CDR1 LGHNA and CDR2 YNFKEQ. This CDR3 is built from 16 residues. CDR3 sequence: CASSQVVSSGGHEQFF. The CDR3 nucleotides read TGTGCCAGCAGCCAAGTTGTGTCTAGCGGGGGGCATGAGCAGTTCTTC.

V gene TRBV19 combines with J gene TRBJ2-1, with 10 bases identical to TRBD2. This CDR3 spans 15 amino acids. V lost 6 bases and J lost 9; bases outside the gene matches: 11. CDR1 is LNHDA and CDR2 is SQIVND in the germline V gene (reference sequence). The chain's CDR3 is CASRKTSGGAPEQFF. CDR3 coding DNA: TGTGCCAGTAGGAAAACGAGCGGGGGGGCCCCTGAGCAGTTCTTC.

This sequence joins TRBV5-1 and TRBJ2-7; perhaps TRBD1 as D (5 bases). CDR3 size: 19 residues. Per the germline V gene, CDR1 is SGHRS and CDR2 is YFSETQ. The V end lost 0 bases, the J end lost 0 bases, and 22 bases lay between the germline ends. CDR3 loop: CASSLDPKTDSRSSYEQYF. CDR3 nucleotides: TGCGCCAGCAGCTTGGACCCTAAGACAGATTCAAGGAGCTCCTACGAGCAGTACTTC.

CDR3 nucleotides: TGCGCCAGCGGCCGGACAGATAGCACAGATACGCAGTATTTT. Its protein product is CASGRTDSTDTQYF. This chain uses TRBV4-3 with TRBJ2-3; TRBD1 is a possible D gene (6 bases). V gave up 8 bases and J gave up 0 bases, with 12 bases separating them. The CDR3 length is 14 residues. Germline V gene lookup returns CDR1 LGHNA and CDR2 YSLEER.

The chain combines TRBV19 with TRBJ1-5, with 7 positions matching TRBD1. The germline gives CDR1 LNHDA, CDR2 SQIVND (reference sequence). The CDR3 is 15 residues long. V shed 4 bases and J 6 bases; nucleotides not matched to a gene: 9. CDR3 nucleotides: TGTGCCAGTAGTACCCGACAGGGAATCCGTCAGCCCCAGCATTTT. Residues: CASSTRQGIRQPQHF.

This chain joins TRBV11-3 and TRBJ2-2; 8 bases match TRBD2. The ends lost 6 bases at V and 1 base at J; junction bases unmatched: 4. The germline gives CDR1 SGHNT, CDR2 YENEEA. This CDR3 spans 15 amino acids. The CDR3 nucleotides read TGTGCCAGCAGTAGGACTAGCCTGAACACCGGGGAGCTGTTTTTT. This gives the protein CASSRTSLNTGELFF.

The chain employs TRBV7-2 and TRBJ2-1; 10 bases align to TRBD2. Trimming cost V 1 base and J 9 bases; bases outside gene matches: 6. The CDR3 runs to 15 residues. The germline gives CDR1 SGHTA, CDR2 FQGNSA. CDR3 nucleotides: TGTGCCAGCAGCTTAGGTGGGACTAGCGTCGGTGAGCAGTTCTTC. Its protein product is CASSLGGTSVGEQFF.

The chain combines TRBV28 with TRBJ1-3, with 8 bases fitting TRBD1. With 6 bases clipped from V and 2 bases from J, the junction kept 6 bases outside the gene matches. CDR1 is MDHEN and CDR2 is SYDVKM in the germline V gene. CDR3 length: 15 residues. Here the CDR3 reads CASRLLTGAGNTIYF. The CDR3 region has the DNA TGTGCCAGCAGACTTTTGACAGGGGCTGGAAACACCATATATTTT.

In nucleotides, the CDR3 is TGTGCCAGCAGCACAGGAGGCAAGGAGGTCTATTCCTACAATGAGCAGTTCTTC. Translated: CASSTGGKEVYSYNEQFF. The J gene is TRBJ2-1, the V gene TRBV7-9; D might be TRBD1 or TRBD2, each matching 5 bases. Looked up from germline, CDR1 is SEHNR and CDR2 is FQNEAQ (reference sequence). This CDR3 is built from 18 residues. Trimming took 5 bases from V and 1 from J, leaving 21 bases between them.

The V and J genes are TRBV6-1 and TRBJ1-2; the D gene is possibly TRBD1 (5 bases). Trimming shortened V by 0 bases and J by 8 bases, and 13 bases separated the two germline ends. Germline CDR1 reads MNHNS; CDR2 reads SASEGT. The length of the CDR3 is 14 residues. In DNA, the CDR3 is TGTGCCAGCAGTGAAGCGGTGGACAACTCCGGCTACACCTTC. Residues: CASSEAVDNSGYTF.